The rows below give T cell receptor beta chains drawn from one sample of a study of blood T cells in healthy people across ages. TCRdb analysed the 5' RACE reads with MiXCR anew, one entry per CDR3 protein. Of 600,000 or so distinct CDR3 sequences in the sample, roughly 30% were seen once. Sequencing was done on a sample of blood. The source of these receptors is an elderly woman in good health. Both conserved end residues are trimmed from each CDR3.

j_call v_call cdr3_aa
TRBJ2-3 TRBV29-1 SVERGGFGPDTQY
TRBJ1-1 TRBV20-1 SARGPRGATEAF
TRBJ2-1 TRBV29-1 SVEGGLLAGGSSYNEQF
TRBJ2-7 TRBV5-1 ASRLAILINEQY
TRBJ1-5 TRBV20-1 SARAGQNNQPQH
TRBJ1-3 TRBV6-5 ASSPGQGNTIY
TRBJ1-2 TRBV30 AWSVEANYGYT
TRBJ1-1 TRBV5-1 ASSLGDSTSRSEAF
TRBJ1-4 TRBV20-1 SAPKTLANEELF
- TRBV6-1 ASSEANSNQPQY
TRBJ2-2 TRBV5-4 ASSAGLAGGPKNTGELF
TRBJ2-2 TRBV7-2 ASSPGWQNTGELF
TRBJ2-1 TRBV10-3 AISLPRGSNYEQF
TRBJ2-7 TRBV5-6 ASSPWGVSAYEQY
TRBJ2-7 TRBV7-3 ASSLTGQLTYEQY
TRBJ1-2 TRBV12-3/TRBV12-4 ASSFGTAGGYT
TRBJ2-5 TRBV6-2/TRBV6-3 ASSGAFGRETQY
TRBJ2-1 TRBV28 ASSLAGVEQF
TRBJ2-1 TRBV12-3/TRBV12-4 ASSAGLELKQF
TRBJ1-2 TRBV6-2/TRBV6-3 ASLRVNDGYT
TRBJ1-2 TRBV5-1 ASSSLGGVGYGYT
TRBJ1-1 TRBV7-2 ASSSQGTGTEAF
TRBJ2-1 TRBV20-1 SASRGREQF
TRBJ2-3 TRBV20-1 SARSWAGDPDTQY
TRBJ1-2 TRBV3-1 ASSQARQGNYGYT
TRBJ2-7 TRBV5-1 ASSWTGSREAQY
TRBJ2-3 TRBV29-1 SVSAAGGDTQY
TRBJ2-3 TRBV12-3/TRBV12-4 ASSFETGLAPDTQY
- TRBV20-1 SAAQGPYEQY
TRBJ2-7 TRBV4-1 ASSPDGQGTREQY
TRBJ2-5 TRBV28 ASRAPRRGGVPYYNEQY
TRBJ2-1 TRBV20-1 SASGTGYNEQF
TRBJ2-7 TRBV11-2 ASSLQTSPPYEQY
TRBJ1-4 TRBV7-2 ASSVSLTEGVLF
TRBJ1-6 TRBV6-5 ASSRGGISYNSPLH
TRBJ2-7 TRBV7-2 ASSSGLAGGLHYEQY
TRBJ1-5 TRBV7-2 ASSSRTGGVFQPQH
TRBJ2-7 TRBV20-1 SARGRGPYEQY
TRBJ1-5 TRBV24-1 ATSGPRTGGTNSNQPQH
TRBJ2-3 TRBV19 ASSHIKTGITDTQY
TRBJ1-2 TRBV5-1 ASSLDPGGMAGGYT
TRBJ1-1 TRBV29-1 SVTGGTQNTEAF
TRBJ2-3 TRBV18 ASSPSLYTTDTQY
TRBJ1-4 TRBV5-6 ASSLQQINEKLF
TRBJ1-1 TRBV7-9 ASSQSDRMNTEAF
TRBJ1-2 TRBV6-5 ASSPGTSFYGYT
TRBJ2-1 TRBV7-9 ASSSEAAGSQF
TRBJ1-1 TRBV7-3 ASSLTGGSNTEAF
TRBJ2-3 TRBV29-1 SVGQGLSSTDTQY
TRBJ1-6 TRBV7-2 ASSLDMVGYNSPLH
TRBJ2-3 TRBV2 ASSESNTGASGTDTQY
TRBJ1-2 TRBV10-3 AISSGTGGGGGYT